This TCR beta chain was identified during a study of CD8+CD57+ T cells in acquired aplastic anemia. For sequencing, patients were chosen who had shown expansion of CD8+CD57+ cells by flow cytometry. According to the study, genomic DNA was the template for TCR beta VDJ and CDR3 profiling. A single record per CDR3 protein comes from TCRdb applying MiXCR to the reads. The repertoire holds about 180,000 distinct CDR3 sequences, 40% to 55% seen once, with about 1% in the top ten. This clonotype was recorded many times. The CDR3 totals 14 residues. Germline CDR1 is SEHNR and CDR2 is FQNEAQ (reference sequence). Trimming took 3 bases from V and 2 from J, leaving 11 bases between them.

The sample was sorted CD4+, CD8+, or CD8+CD57+ T cells (not recorded which) from PBMCs. The J gene is TRBJ2-7, the V gene TRBV7-9, with D perhaps assigned TRBD1 or TRBD2 (5 bases each). The TCR originated in a human donor with aplastic anemia. Here the CDR3 DNA reads TGTGCCAGCAGCTTCGGGGACGGGCCCTACGAGCAGTACTTC. Protein: CASSFGDGPYEQYF.